What follows is one T cell receptor (beta chain) and its context. Its matching antigen is unknown. Some clones are missing from TCRdb's copy, which holds only in-frame ones; the method was immunoSEQ multiplex PCR. The sample records just under 35,000 clones, 85% to 90% being singletons. Looked up from germline, CDR1 is MDHEN and CDR2 is SYDVKM. With V trimmed by 6 bases and J by 5 bases, 6 bases remained unmatched. The CDR3 sequence is 14 residues long. This record comes from a study of T cell responses to AZD1222 COVID-19 vaccine. Points from the study as a whole: CD4 TCRs covered the whole spike, strongest at regions 160-218 and 743-854.

This TCR derives from an adult who received the AZD1222 COVID-19 vaccine. The chain carries TRBV28 and TRBJ2-1; 8 nucleotides line up with TRBD2. Sequenced here: peripheral blood, sampled 28 days after the second AZD1222 dose. CDR3 nucleotide sequence: TGTGCCAGCAGCCCTAGCGGGTGGGACAATGAGCAGTTCTTC. Protein: CASSPSGWDNEQFF.